Shown below are 26 T cell receptor beta chains from a single sample sequenced in a study of T cell responses to AZD1222 COVID-19 vaccine. Generated by immunoSEQ multiplex PCR, the TCRdb table keeps only in-frame clones and is missing some. Counted here are approximately 160,000 clones, approximately 88% occurring once; the ten biggest clones make up 3% to 4%. The sequences come from peripheral blood, collected on day 0 of MenACWY control vaccination. These receptors all come from an adult in good health.

The chain joins TRBV20-1 to TRBJ1-1; TRBD1 is a possible D gene (6 bases). The ends were cut back, 6 bases at V and 6 bases at J, with 8 bases in the middle. This CDR3 has 10 residues. The V gene's germline CDR1 is DFQATT and CDR2 SNEGSKA (reference sequence). The CDR3 sequence is CSARGSEAFF. CDR3 in DNA: TGCAGTGCCAGGGGATCTGAAGCTTTCTTT.

The V call is TRBV19, the J call TRBJ2-7; the D gene is possibly TRBD2 (5 bases). V shed 5 bases and J shed 0 bases, with 14 bases lying between them. CDR3 length equals 15 residues. In germline, CDR1 is LNHDA, CDR2 SQIVND (reference sequence). The CDR3 loop reads CASSLSGRISYEQYF. The CDR3 DNA is TGTGCCAGTAGTCTAAGCGGACGGATCTCCTACGAGCAGTACTTC.

V and J are TRBV3-1 (or the pseudogene TRBV3-2) and TRBJ1-1, with D maybe TRBD1 (5 bases). CDR1 and CDR2 (germline): LGHDT, YNNKEL (reference sequence). V gave up 4 bases and J gave up 5 bases, with 11 bases separating them. This CDR3 spans 13 amino acids. CDR3 DNA: TGTGCCAGCAGCCTCCCCGGGGGAACTGAAGCTTTCTTT. Translated: CASSLPGGTEAFF.

The chain uses TRBV27 and TRBJ2-7; tentatively, D is TRBD2 (5 bases). V was pared by 6 bases and J by 0 bases, with 15 bases between. This CDR3 has 15 amino acids. Germline V gene data show CDR1 as MNHEY and CDR2 as SMNVEV (reference sequence). The CDR3 DNA reads TGTGCCAGCAGGTCGGGCGGGCGATCCTCCTACGAGCAGTACTTC. Protein: CASRSGGRSSYEQYF.

The genes are TRBV9 and TRBJ2-1, with TRBD1 matching over 7 bases. V shed 0 bases and J 0 bases; nucleotides not matched to a gene: 3. CDR1 is SGDLS, CDR2 YYNGEE, per germline. The CDR3 contains 16 residues. The chain's CDR3 is CASSVVAGGSYNEQFF. The CDR3 nucleotides read TGTGCCAGCAGCGTAGTTGCAGGGGGCTCCTACAATGAGCAGTTCTTC.

This chain joins TRBV11-2 and TRBJ1-4; no clear D. CDR3 size: 14 residues. The germline CDR1 and CDR2 sequences are SGHAT and FQNNGV. Trimming cost V 1 base and J 7 bases, with 10 bases left between them. CDR3 amino acids: CASSLGGSGEKLFF. CDR3 nucleotide sequence: TGTGCCAGCAGCTTAGGCGGGTCTGGTGAAAAACTGTTTTTT. The complete variable domain, with remaining parts taken from reference TRBV11-2 and TRBJ1-4, reads EAGVAQSPRYKIIEKRQSVAFWCNPISGHATLYWYQQILGQGPKLLIQFQNNGVVDDSQLPKDRFSAERLKGVDSTLKIQPAKLEDSAVYLCASSLGGSGEKLFFGSGTQLSVL.

V and J are TRBV5-1 and TRBJ1-1; 7 positions agree with TRBD1. With 0 bases clipped from V and 3 bases from J, the junction kept 2 bases outside the gene matches. The CDR3 covers 14 residues. Germline CDR1 reads SGHRS; CDR2 reads YFSETQ. As DNA, the CDR3 is TGCGCCAGCAGCTTGGATACAGGGGACACTGAAGCTTTCTTT. Translating gives CASSLDTGDTEAFF.

To note about this clone: At the DNA level, this CDR3 is encoded by other sequences in the same sample as well. The chain employs TRBV29-1 and TRBJ2-4; D call uncertain. The CDR3 consists of 13 residues. Germline assignment: CDR1 SQVTM and CDR2 ANQGSEA. Trimming shortened V by 1 base and J by 2 bases, and 6 bases separated the two germline ends. CDR3 nucleotides: TGCAGCGTTGAAGGGGTTTCCAAAAACATTCAGTACTTC. Protein sequence: CSVEGVSKNIQYF.

V is TRBV5-4 and J is TRBJ1-1; TRBD1 is a possible D gene (5 bases). V gave up 6 bases and J gave up 11 bases, with 20 bases separating them. CDR3 length equals 13 residues. CDR1 and CDR2 (germline): SGHNT, YYREEE (reference sequence). CDR3 nucleotides: TGTGCCAGCAACCCCGGGGGGAAGAGTGGCGCTTTCTTT. It yields the protein CASNPGGKSGAFF.

This chain connects TRBV9 to TRBJ2-1; no definite D call. The CDR3 is 18 amino acids. Trimming took off 0 bases at V and 3 bases at J, with 19 bases between the two ends. Germline V gene data show CDR1 as SGDLS and CDR2 as YYNGEE. The CDR3 is CASSVVALVEEFYNEQFF. For the CDR3, the DNA is TGTGCCAGCAGCGTAGTGGCGCTCGTCGAAGAATTCTACAATGAGCAGTTCTTC.

V gene TRBV7-2 combines with J gene TRBJ1-6, with 7 positions matching TRBD1. Germline assignment: CDR1 SGHTA and CDR2 FQGNSA. Trimming cost V 6 bases and J 7 bases; bases outside gene matches: 9. CDR3 size: 15 residues. CDR3 nucleotide sequence: TGTGCCAGCAGACAATCGACAGGGTACAATTCACCCCTCCACTTT. Translated, it gives CASRQSTGYNSPLHF.

CDR3 in amino acids: CASSRFRPAPPYEQYF. CDR3 nucleotide sequence: TGTGCCAGCAGCCGCTTTCGGCCAGCTCCTCCCTACGAGCAGTACTTC. V and J are TRBV7-9 and TRBJ2-7; no reliable D call. Trimming cost V 5 bases and J 2 bases, with 19 bases left between them. The germline gives CDR1 SEHNR, CDR2 FQNEAQ (reference sequence). This CDR3 has 16 residues.

V usage is TRBV5-8 and J usage is TRBJ1-5; D uncertain. Looked up from germline, CDR1 is SGHTS and CDR2 is YDEGEE. V lost 2 bases to trimming and J lost 3 bases, with 15 bases between them. The length of the CDR3 is 16 residues. This CDR3 reads CASSFFGGRDNQPQHF. CDR3 bases: TGTGCCAGCAGCTTTTTCGGCGGACGGGACAATCAGCCCCAGCATTTT.

J is TRBJ2-3 and V is TRBV11-2; D uncertain. The CDR3 consists of 16 residues. Germline assignment: CDR1 SGHAT and CDR2 FQNNGV. Between the trimmed V and J ends, which lost 0 bases and 4 bases, there was a span of 14 bases. The CDR3 sequence: CASSLDTRTVSDTQYF. For the CDR3, the DNA is TGTGCCAGCAGCTTAGATACCAGAACAGTATCAGATACGCAGTATTTT.

The rearrangement links TRBV4-1 to TRBJ1-2, with 7 bases matching TRBD1. The CDR3 runs 13 residues. The J segment lost 9 bases and the V segment lost 3 bases, leaving 7 bases of the junction unmatched. The germline V gene encodes CDR1 MGHRA and CDR2 YSYEKL. As DNA, the CDR3 is TGCGCCAGCAGCCACCCACGACAGGGCCGCTACACCTTC. It translates to CASSHPRQGRYTF.

CDR3 residues: CASSQHGTGERYGYTF. DNA for the CDR3: TGTGCCAGCAGCCAGCACGGGACAGGGGAACGGTATGGCTACACCTTC. The chain combines TRBV3-1 (or the pseudogene TRBV3-2) with TRBJ1-2; the match to TRBD1 covers 10 bases. The CDR3 runs to 16 residues. Unmatched junction bases numbered 9, after V lost 3 bases and J lost 5 bases. The germline CDR1 and CDR2 sequences are LGHDT and YNNKEL (reference sequence).

V usage is TRBV19 and J usage is TRBJ2-3; TRBD1 matches at 8 bases. CDR1 and CDR2 (germline): LNHDA, SQIVND (reference sequence). The CDR3 length is 15 residues. Trimming at V came to 6 bases and at J to 1 base, leaving 6 bases not matched to a gene. The CDR3 nucleotides read TGTGCCAGTAGACCCGACAGGGGCGGCACAGATACGCAGTATTTT. Translation: CASRPDRGGTDTQYF.

The chain joins TRBV19 to TRBJ2-5; tentative D call: TRBD1 (6 bases). The germline V gene has CDR1 LNHDA and CDR2 SQIVND (reference sequence). This CDR3 has 13 residues. V gave up 7 bases and J gave up 4 bases, with 13 bases separating them. CDR3 loop: CASNYRVGETQYF. The CDR3 DNA is TGTGCCAGTAACTACAGGGTGGGAGAGACCCAGTACTTC.

This chain connects TRBV4-3 to TRBJ1-3; D may be TRBD1 (6 bases). The CDR3 spans 17 residues. Trimming cost V 0 bases and J 1 base, with 13 bases left between them. From germline, CDR1 is LGHNA and CDR2 YSLEER. The CDR3 spells CASSQDRGTSSGNTIYF. CDR3 nucleotides: TGCGCCAGCAGCCAAGATAGGGGGACGAGTTCTGGAAACACCATATATTTT.

The V and J genes are TRBV6-6 and TRBJ1-4; no definite D call. The CDR3 covers 13 residues. V lost 4 bases and J lost 7, with 10 bases in between. From germline, CDR1 is MNHNY and CDR2 SVGAGI (reference sequence). CDR3 sequence (DNA): TGTGCCAGCAGTTTGGTCCGGAGTGAAAAACTGTTTTTT. This translates into CASSLVRSEKLFF.

The chain uses TRBV6-6 and TRBJ1-4; 8 nucleotides line up with TRBD1. After removal of 6 bases from V and 0 bases from J, the junction contained 3 bases not matched to a gene. Germline lookup yields CDR1 MNHNY and CDR2 SVGAGI (reference sequence). The CDR3 loop spans 15 amino acids. The CDR3 DNA follows: TGTGCCAGCAGCACGGACAGGGCAACTAATGAAAAACTGTTTTTT. The encoded protein is CASSTDRATNEKLFF.

The chain combines TRBV14 with TRBJ2-7; TRBD1 aligns across 10 bases. The trim removed 0 bases at V and 3 bases at J, leaving 2 bases unmatched. The germline CDR1 and CDR2 sequences are SGHDN and FVKESK. The CDR3 extends over 15 amino acids. The CDR3 loop reads CASSQDRTGGYEQYF. CDR3 DNA sequence: TGTGCCAGCAGCCAAGATCGGACAGGGGGCTACGAGCAGTACTTC.

The chain links TRBV7-2 to TRBJ1-1; D is uncertain. Germline assignment: CDR1 SGHTA and CDR2 FQGNSA. The CDR3 covers 13 residues. V lost 3 bases and J 3 bases, leaving 8 bases between the germline ends. The CDR3 region has the DNA TGTGCCAGCAGCTTCTACAGAGACACTGAAGCTTTCTTT. It specifies CASSFYRDTEAFF.

The rearrangement joins TRBV7-9 to TRBJ2-1, with 8 positions matching TRBD2. The trim removed 3 bases at V and 5 bases at J, leaving 9 bases unmatched. The CDR3 sequence is 16 residues long. Germline loops: CDR1 SEHNR, CDR2 FQNEAQ (reference sequence). The chain's CDR3 is CASSFGGARLHNEQFF. CDR3 DNA: TGTGCCAGCAGCTTCGGGGGGGCGCGTCTTCACAATGAGCAGTTCTTC. Variable domain in full (rest from reference TRBV7-9 and TRBJ2-1): DTGVSQNPRHKITKRGQNVTFRCDPISEHNRLYWYRQTLGQGPEFLTYFQNEAQLEKSRLLSDRFSAERPKGSFSTLEIQRTEQGDSAMYLCASSFGGARLHNEQFFGPGTRLTVL.

The chain couples TRBV19 to TRBJ2-3, with D unclear. V lost 6 bases to trimming and J lost 6 bases, with 13 bases between them. Per germline, CDR1 LNHDA and CDR2 SQIVND (reference sequence). This CDR3 has 13 amino acids. Here the CDR3 DNA reads TGTGCCAGTAGAGAGGCCCCCCGGGATACGCAGTATTTT. This sequence encodes CASREAPRDTQYF.

V is TRBV19 and J is TRBJ2-5, with 12 bases identical to TRBD2. The length of the CDR3 is 16 residues. J gave up 5 bases and V 1 base, and 5 bases lay outside the gene matches. Germline-derived CDR1 and CDR2 are LNHDA and SQIVND (reference sequence). CDR3 sequence reads: CASSIVPTSGGETQYF. Written as DNA, the CDR3 is TGTGCCAGTAGTATAGTCCCGACTAGCGGGGGTGAGACCCAGTACTTC.